This TCR beta chain originates from a study of blood T cell repertoires in COVID-19 (dated by TCRdb to 2018 to 2020). In the study overall: Samples from collaborators originated in the United States, Italy and Spain and spanned both the acute and convalescent phases of COVID-19. The material from the prospective study consisted of cDNA or gDNA derived from T cells, B-cell-depleted T cells, or PBMCs. Deeply sampled blood TCRbeta repertoires from subjects exposed to, actively infected with, or recovered from COVID-19 were included in the dataset. The repertoires were released in a freely available public database meant as a resource for research on the immune response to SARS-CoV-2. Samples were obtained from the ongoing ImmuneRACE study (first 160 participants) and from 950 to 1,500 subjects provided by 6 global collaborators. A de-identified subject ID, COVID-19 status, age in years and sex were almost always included in the sample metadata. HLA class I and class II types, where available, came from metadata supplied by the sample provider rather than from assay-based typing.

TCRbeta CDR3 regions were amplified from genomic DNA by means of the immunoSEQ Assay, a bias-controlled multiplex PCR. Per the source publication's procedure: Within the assay, amplification of reference gene primers was used to estimate how many nucleated cells each sample contained. To quantify the absolute abundance of each unique TCRbeta CDR3 rearrangement, sequence reads were collapsed and filtered. For each sample, productive Simpson clonality was calculated as the square root of Simpson's diversity index over productive rearrangements. TCRdb provides this immuneACCESS table in a form limited to in-frame rearrangements. Some clones are lacking; in checked studies, under half of them reflect an unresolved V gene, and why the rest are absent is not known. V and J calls and clone size are as listed in that table; D and trimming were resolved from the DNA. The sample profile shows 270,000 or so clones; less than 90% of them were found once. The ten largest clones capture about an eighth of the sample.

The CDR3 runs 15 amino acids, cysteine and phenylalanine included. The retained sequence is limited to the CDR3, 45 bases, with the frame set at the first base. Based on the germline V gene, the CDR1 and CDR2 sequences are SGHAT and FQNNGV. Trimming takes 6 bases from V and 4 bases from J, and the germline ends sit 16 bases apart. In Seattle, one collaborating source enrolled patients while the infection was active and tracked those patients longitudinally over the course of disease. Each collaborating institution followed its own protocols to collect whole blood in K2EDTA tubes. For TCRbeta analysis, collaborator samples were shipped as frozen whole blood, as isolated PBMCs, or as DNA extracted from either sample type. Summary of the overall study and its limitations: The amount of clinical and demographic metadata varied by source and participant and was provided uncurated.

As concerns this clone: No antigen is known for it. No clone much larger than this one lies a single base away; base qualities are absent.

The receptor comes from a woman under 40 with COVID-19, enrolled during active disease. The sequenced sample consisted of peripheral blood. The chain uses TRBV11-2 and TRBJ1-3; the D gene lacks a confident call. The base sequence is TGTGCCAGCAGATCAGGAGTGGGAGCCGGAAACACCATATATTTT. This translates into CASRSGVGAGNTIYF.